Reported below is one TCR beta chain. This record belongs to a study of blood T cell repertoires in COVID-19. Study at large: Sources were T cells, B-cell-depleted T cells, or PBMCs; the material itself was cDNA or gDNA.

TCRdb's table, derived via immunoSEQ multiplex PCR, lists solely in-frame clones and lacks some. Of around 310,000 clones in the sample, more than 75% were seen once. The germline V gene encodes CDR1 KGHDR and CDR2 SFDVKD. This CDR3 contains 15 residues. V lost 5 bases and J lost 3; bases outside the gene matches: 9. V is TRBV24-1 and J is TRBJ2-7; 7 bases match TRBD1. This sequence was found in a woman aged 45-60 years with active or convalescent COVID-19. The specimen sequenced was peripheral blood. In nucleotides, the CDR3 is TGTGCCACCAGTGGGGGGACAGATAAAGTCTACGAGCAGTACTTC. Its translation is CATSGGTDKVYEQYF.